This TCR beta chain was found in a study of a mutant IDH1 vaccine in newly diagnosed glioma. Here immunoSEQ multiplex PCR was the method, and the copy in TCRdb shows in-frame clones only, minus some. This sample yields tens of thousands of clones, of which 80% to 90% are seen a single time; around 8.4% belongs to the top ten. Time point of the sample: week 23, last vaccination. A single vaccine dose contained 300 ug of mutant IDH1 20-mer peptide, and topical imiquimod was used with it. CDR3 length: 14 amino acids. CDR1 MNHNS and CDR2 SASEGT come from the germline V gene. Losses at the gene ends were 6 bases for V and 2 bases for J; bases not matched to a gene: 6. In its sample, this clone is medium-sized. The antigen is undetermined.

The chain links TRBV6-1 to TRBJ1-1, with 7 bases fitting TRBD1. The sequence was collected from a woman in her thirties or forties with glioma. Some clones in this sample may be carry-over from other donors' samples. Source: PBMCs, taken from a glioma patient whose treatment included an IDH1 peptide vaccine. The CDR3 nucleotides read TGTGCCAGCAGCCACGGGACAGCAAACACTGAAGCTTTCTTT. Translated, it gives CASSHGTANTEAFF.